This T cell receptor beta chain was observed in a study of human T cells and chemical hapten exposure. About the research overall: Sensitization employed 2% DPC on 2 cm by 2 cm of upper inner arm skin.

This clonotype was counted only a few times. The antigen is undetermined. Study-level findings and limits: Patch test score was positively correlated with the counts of PT1 expanded TCRs.

In TCRdb, the RACE reads were re-called with MiXCR into one record per CDR3 protein. The sample lists nearly 350,000 distinct CDR3 sequences, about 7% occurring once. The germline gives CDR1 SEHNR, CDR2 FQNEAQ (reference sequence). The germline V and J ends were trimmed by 0 bases and 7 bases, with 15 bases remaining between them. The CDR3 runs 15 residues. Time point indicated: patch test 1, 2 weeks after DPC sensitization. Treatment in this sample: therapeutic diphenylcyclopropenone sensitization with weekly scalp DPC. Blood collection happened ahead of applying each patch test. The sequencing used whole blood, collected in connection with sensitization to the hapten diphenylcyclopropenone (DPC). The V gene is TRBV7-9, the J gene TRBJ1-1; D not certain. The TCR sequence derives from a woman under 30 with alopecia areata. Some clones in this sample may be carry-over from other donors' samples. CDR3 coding DNA: TGTGCCAGCAGCTTAGCAGAGGGAAATATTGGTGAAGCTTTCTTT. Translation: CASSLAEGNIGEAFF. Supplemented by reference TRBV7-9 and TRBJ1-1, the full variable domain reads DTGVSQNPRHKITKRGQNVTFRCDPISEHNRLYWYRQTLGQGPEFLTYFQNEAQLEKSRLLSDRFSAERPKGSFSTLEIQRTEQGDSAMYLCASSLAEGNIGEAFFGQGTRLTVV.